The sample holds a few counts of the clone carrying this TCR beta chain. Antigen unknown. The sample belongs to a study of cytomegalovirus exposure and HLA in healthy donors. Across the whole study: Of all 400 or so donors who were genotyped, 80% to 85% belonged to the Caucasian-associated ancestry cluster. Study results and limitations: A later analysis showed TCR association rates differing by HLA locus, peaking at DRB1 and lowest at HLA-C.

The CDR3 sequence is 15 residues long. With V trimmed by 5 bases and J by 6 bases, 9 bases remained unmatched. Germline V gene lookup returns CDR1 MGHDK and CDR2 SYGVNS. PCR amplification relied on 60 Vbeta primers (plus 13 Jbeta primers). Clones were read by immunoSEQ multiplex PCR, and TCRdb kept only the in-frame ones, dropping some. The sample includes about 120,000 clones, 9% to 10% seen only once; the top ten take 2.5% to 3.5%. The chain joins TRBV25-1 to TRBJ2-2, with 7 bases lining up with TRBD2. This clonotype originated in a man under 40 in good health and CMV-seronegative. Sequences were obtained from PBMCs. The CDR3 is CASSLGLGGPGELFF. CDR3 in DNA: TGTGCCAGCAGTCTTGGACTAGGCGGACCCGGGGAGCTGTTTTTT.